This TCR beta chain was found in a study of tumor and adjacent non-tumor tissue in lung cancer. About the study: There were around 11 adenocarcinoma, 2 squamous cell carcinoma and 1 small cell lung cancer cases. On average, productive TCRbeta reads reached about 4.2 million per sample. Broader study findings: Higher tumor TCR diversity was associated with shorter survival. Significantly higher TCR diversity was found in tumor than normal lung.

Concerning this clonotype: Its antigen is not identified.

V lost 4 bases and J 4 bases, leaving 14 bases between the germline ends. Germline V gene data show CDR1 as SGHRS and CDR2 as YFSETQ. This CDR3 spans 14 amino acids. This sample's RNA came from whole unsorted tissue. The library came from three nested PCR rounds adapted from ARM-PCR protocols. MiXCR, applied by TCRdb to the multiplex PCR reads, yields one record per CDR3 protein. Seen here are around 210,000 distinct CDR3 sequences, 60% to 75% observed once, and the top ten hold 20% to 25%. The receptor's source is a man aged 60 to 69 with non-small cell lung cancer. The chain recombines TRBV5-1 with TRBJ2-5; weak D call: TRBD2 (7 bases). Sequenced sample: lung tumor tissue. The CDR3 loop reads CASSRDTSAETQYF. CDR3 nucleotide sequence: TGCGCCAGCAGCCGGGACACTAGCGCAGAGACCCAGTACTTC. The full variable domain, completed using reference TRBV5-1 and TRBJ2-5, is KAGVTQTPRYLIKTRGQQVTLSCSPISGHRSVSWYQQTPGQGLQFLFEYFSETQRNKGNFPGRFSGRQFSNSRSEMNVSTLELGDSALYLCASSRDTSAETQYFGPGTRLLVL.